This passage covers 20 T cell receptor beta chains from one sample sequenced in a study of blood T cell repertoires in COVID-19. Sequenced by immunoSEQ multiplex PCR; TCRdb stores in-frame clones only, minus some. The sample lists approximately 200,000 clones, approximately 85% seen once, with around 3% in the top ten. The material sequenced was peripheral blood. These receptors were collected from a man in his forties or fifties who had recovered from COVID-19.

The chain employs TRBV28 and TRBJ1-5; TRBD1 is a possible D gene (5 bases). This CDR3 comprises 13 residues. The ends were cut back, 7 bases at V and 2 bases at J, with 9 bases in the middle. CDR1 is MDHEN and CDR2 is SYDVKM in the germline V gene. The CDR3 bases are TGTGCCAGCACCTCGACAGGCAATCAGCCCCAGCATTTT. It codes for CASTSTGNQPQHF. Using reference TRBV28 and TRBJ1-5 for the parts outside the CDR3, the full variable domain is DVKVTQSSRYLVKRTGEKVFLECVQDMDHENMFWYRQDPGLGLRLIYFSYDVKMKEKGDIPEGYSVSREKKERFSLILESASTNQTSMYLCASTSTGNQPQHFGDGTRLSIL.

This sequence joins TRBV27 and TRBJ1-3; D unresolved. V shed 3 bases and J shed 7 bases, with 7 bases lying between them. This CDR3 region has 12 residues. In germline, CDR1 is MNHEY, CDR2 SMNVEV (reference sequence). CDR3 loop: CASSFDGNTIYF. The CDR3 DNA sequence: TGTGCCAGCAGTTTTGACGGGAACACCATATATTTT.

The CDR3 DNA sequence: TGTGCCAGTGGGTTCTTGGGGCCAAACAATGAGCAGTTCTTC. Its translation is CASGFLGPNNEQFF. The chain joins TRBV6-5 to TRBJ2-1; TRBD1 is a possible D gene (5 bases). Germline CDR1 and CDR2: MNHEY and SVGAGI. V was trimmed by 9 bases and J by 5 bases, leaving 17 bases between them. This CDR3 contains 14 residues.

This chain joins TRBV19 and TRBJ1-5, with D possibly matching TRBD1 (5 bases). Looked up from germline, CDR1 is LNHDA and CDR2 is SQIVND (reference sequence). The length of the CDR3 is 16 residues. The V end lost 3 bases, the J end lost 0 bases, and 12 bases lay between the germline ends. The CDR3, as DNA: TGTGCCAGTAGTATTTCCGGAGGGACTAGCAATCAGCCCCAGCATTTT. The encoded protein is CASSISGGTSNQPQHF.

This rearrangement joins TRBV29-1 to TRBJ1-2, with TRBD1 identical over 7 bases. Germline CDR1 and CDR2: SQVTM and ANQGSEA. After removal of 7 bases from V and 4 bases from J, the junction contained 6 bases not matched to a gene. The CDR3 is 12 amino acids. The CDR3 region has the DNA TGCAGCGCTGGGGACAGCATCTATGGCTACACCTTC. It translates to CSAGDSIYGYTF.

The chain combines TRBV5-4 with TRBJ2-1, with 9 bases lining up with TRBD2. The CDR3 runs 15 residues. J gave up 4 bases and V 4 bases, and 6 bases lay outside the gene matches. CDR1 and CDR2 (germline): SGHNT, YYREEE (reference sequence). Here the CDR3 DNA reads TGTGCCAGCAGCCCAGGACTAGCGCCATACAATGAGCAGTTCTTC. Its protein is CASSPGLAPYNEQFF.

The chain employs TRBV6-6 and TRBJ2-4; 8 nucleotides match TRBD1. V shed 6 bases and J 0 bases; nucleotides not matched to a gene: 1. The CDR3 loop spans 14 amino acids. Germline CDR1 and CDR2: MNHNY and SVGAGI (reference sequence). The CDR3 loop reads CASRDRAAKNIQYF. CDR3 nucleotide sequence: TGTGCCAGCAGGGACAGGGCAGCCAAAAACATTCAGTACTTC.

CDR3 in DNA: TGTGCCAGCAGCCGGTCGAATGCGGGCAATCAGCCCCAGCATTTT. Its protein product is CASSRSNAGNQPQHF. V and J are TRBV5-6 and TRBJ1-5, with D hard to call. Germline V gives CDR1 SGHDT, CDR2 YYEEEE. V dropped 4 bases and J dropped 2 bases, with 13 bases sitting between them. CDR3 size: 15 residues.

This clone came up once. V is TRBV10-3 and J is TRBJ1-5; possible D gene TRBD1, 5 bases. Trimming left V 3 bases short and J 0 bases short, with 12 bases between. The CDR3 loop spans 16 amino acids. Per germline, CDR1 ENHRY and CDR2 SYGVKD. CDR3 sequence: CAISEVGGISNQPQHF. The DNA for the CDR3 is TGTGCCATCAGTGAAGTCGGGGGAATTAGCAATCAGCCCCAGCATTTT.

The J gene is TRBJ2-6, the V gene TRBV19; possibly TRBD1 for D (5 bases). Germline-derived CDR1 and CDR2 are LNHDA and SQIVND (reference sequence). There are 15 residues in the CDR3. V lost 4 bases, J lost 0 bases, and 7 bases lay in between. CDR3 DNA: TGTGCCAGTAGTACACAGGACTCTGGGGCCAACGTCCTGACTTTC. This encodes CASSTQDSGANVLTF.

The chain joins TRBV5-1 to TRBJ2-5, with a tentative D call TRBD2 (5 bases). The CDR3 length is 13 residues. V lost 2 bases and J lost 5, with 10 bases in between. The germline CDR1 and CDR2 sequences are SGHRS and YFSETQ. CDR3 nucleotides: TGCGCCAGCAGCTTTGGACTCGGGGAGACCCAGTACTTC. Protein sequence: CASSFGLGETQYF.

CDR3 residues: CASSLGRGVYNEQFF. In DNA form, the CDR3 reads TGTGCCAGCAGCTTAGGACGCGGGGTTTACAATGAGCAGTTCTTC. The chain recombines TRBV7-2 with TRBJ2-1; tentatively, D is TRBD2 (6 bases). The V end was cut by 1 base, the J end by 4 bases, with 11 bases between. The CDR3 is 15 amino acids. Looked up from germline, CDR1 is SGHTA and CDR2 is FQGNSA.

The V gene is TRBV6-5, the J gene TRBJ2-7, with TRBD1 identical over 9 bases. V was clipped by 6 bases and J by 2 bases; unmatched bases: 5. The CDR3 extends over 14 amino acids. From germline, CDR1 is MNHEY and CDR2 SVGAGI. The CDR3 sequence is CASRTGQGAYEQYF. The CDR3 DNA reads as TGTGCCAGCAGGACGGGACAGGGTGCCTACGAGCAGTACTTC.

This clone was recorded a few times. The chain is built from TRBV30 and TRBJ2-7; 8 bases match TRBD2. Trimming removed 2 bases from V and 5 bases from J; junction bases left unmatched: 8. Germline V gene sequence: CDR1 GTSNPN, CDR2 SVGIG (reference sequence). CDR3 length: 14 residues. Here the CDR3 reads CAWSRLAGRHEQYF. CDR3 DNA sequence: TGTGCCTGGAGTCGCCTAGCGGGTCGCCACGAGCAGTACTTC.

In its sample, this clone was seen once. The genes are TRBV6-5 and TRBJ2-7, with TRBD1 identical over 8 bases. V lost 7 bases, J lost 6 bases, and 11 bases stayed unmatched. Per the germline V gene, CDR1 is MNHEY and CDR2 is SVGAGI. This CDR3 comprises 14 residues. The chain's CDR3 is CASTHMDRAGEQYF. As DNA, the CDR3 is TGTGCCAGCACTCATATGGACAGGGCTGGCGAGCAGTACTTC.

V gene TRBV15 combines with J gene TRBJ2-1; TRBD2 matches 8 bases. The CDR3 has 16 residues. Germline trimming cut 3 bases from V and 3 bases from J; bases unmatched to any gene: 7. From germline, CDR1 is LNHNV and CDR2 YYDKDF (reference sequence). This chain's CDR3 is CATSRAGGEFYNEQFF. The CDR3 DNA follows: TGTGCCACCAGCAGGGCCGGGGGGGAGTTCTACAATGAGCAGTTCTTC.

J is TRBJ2-7 and V is TRBV6-6; TRBD1 might be the D (6 bases). The germline gives CDR1 MNHNY, CDR2 SVGAGI (reference sequence). The ends were cut back, 4 bases at V and 2 bases at J, with 15 bases in the middle. The CDR3 is made up of 15 amino acids. The CDR3 nucleotides are TGTGCCAGCAGTTTTTCGACAGGCAAGACCTACGAGCAGTACTTC. Translated, it gives CASSFSTGKTYEQYF.

The rearrangement joins TRBV24-1 to TRBJ2-5; TRBD2 agrees at 7 bases. In germline, CDR1 is KGHDR, CDR2 SFDVKD. The CDR3 runs 15 residues. V gave up 4 bases and J gave up 1 base; unmatched junction bases: 5. The CDR3 DNA is TGTGCCACCAGTGAATCGCGGGAGATCCAAGAGACCCAGTACTTC. It yields the protein CATSESREIQETQYF.

This rearrangement joins TRBV10-2 to TRBJ2-7; TRBD2 aligns across 7 bases. With V trimmed by 6 bases and J by 3 bases, 5 bases remained unmatched. Germline values: CDR1 WSHSY, CDR2 SAAADI. The CDR3 is made up of 13 amino acids. CDR3 sequence: CASRGGSIYEQYF. CDR3 in DNA: TGCGCCAGCAGGGGGGGGAGCATCTACGAGCAGTACTTC.

This clone has only one observation. The chain has TRBV27 and TRBJ1-1; TRBD1 is a possible D gene (5 bases). The CDR3 spans 12 residues. Trimming removed 1 base from V and 7 bases from J, with 7 bases in between. In germline, CDR1 is MNHEY, CDR2 SMNVEV (reference sequence). The CDR3 region is CASSLLQGEAFF. The CDR3 region has the DNA TGTGCCAGCAGTTTATTGCAGGGTGAAGCTTTCTTT.